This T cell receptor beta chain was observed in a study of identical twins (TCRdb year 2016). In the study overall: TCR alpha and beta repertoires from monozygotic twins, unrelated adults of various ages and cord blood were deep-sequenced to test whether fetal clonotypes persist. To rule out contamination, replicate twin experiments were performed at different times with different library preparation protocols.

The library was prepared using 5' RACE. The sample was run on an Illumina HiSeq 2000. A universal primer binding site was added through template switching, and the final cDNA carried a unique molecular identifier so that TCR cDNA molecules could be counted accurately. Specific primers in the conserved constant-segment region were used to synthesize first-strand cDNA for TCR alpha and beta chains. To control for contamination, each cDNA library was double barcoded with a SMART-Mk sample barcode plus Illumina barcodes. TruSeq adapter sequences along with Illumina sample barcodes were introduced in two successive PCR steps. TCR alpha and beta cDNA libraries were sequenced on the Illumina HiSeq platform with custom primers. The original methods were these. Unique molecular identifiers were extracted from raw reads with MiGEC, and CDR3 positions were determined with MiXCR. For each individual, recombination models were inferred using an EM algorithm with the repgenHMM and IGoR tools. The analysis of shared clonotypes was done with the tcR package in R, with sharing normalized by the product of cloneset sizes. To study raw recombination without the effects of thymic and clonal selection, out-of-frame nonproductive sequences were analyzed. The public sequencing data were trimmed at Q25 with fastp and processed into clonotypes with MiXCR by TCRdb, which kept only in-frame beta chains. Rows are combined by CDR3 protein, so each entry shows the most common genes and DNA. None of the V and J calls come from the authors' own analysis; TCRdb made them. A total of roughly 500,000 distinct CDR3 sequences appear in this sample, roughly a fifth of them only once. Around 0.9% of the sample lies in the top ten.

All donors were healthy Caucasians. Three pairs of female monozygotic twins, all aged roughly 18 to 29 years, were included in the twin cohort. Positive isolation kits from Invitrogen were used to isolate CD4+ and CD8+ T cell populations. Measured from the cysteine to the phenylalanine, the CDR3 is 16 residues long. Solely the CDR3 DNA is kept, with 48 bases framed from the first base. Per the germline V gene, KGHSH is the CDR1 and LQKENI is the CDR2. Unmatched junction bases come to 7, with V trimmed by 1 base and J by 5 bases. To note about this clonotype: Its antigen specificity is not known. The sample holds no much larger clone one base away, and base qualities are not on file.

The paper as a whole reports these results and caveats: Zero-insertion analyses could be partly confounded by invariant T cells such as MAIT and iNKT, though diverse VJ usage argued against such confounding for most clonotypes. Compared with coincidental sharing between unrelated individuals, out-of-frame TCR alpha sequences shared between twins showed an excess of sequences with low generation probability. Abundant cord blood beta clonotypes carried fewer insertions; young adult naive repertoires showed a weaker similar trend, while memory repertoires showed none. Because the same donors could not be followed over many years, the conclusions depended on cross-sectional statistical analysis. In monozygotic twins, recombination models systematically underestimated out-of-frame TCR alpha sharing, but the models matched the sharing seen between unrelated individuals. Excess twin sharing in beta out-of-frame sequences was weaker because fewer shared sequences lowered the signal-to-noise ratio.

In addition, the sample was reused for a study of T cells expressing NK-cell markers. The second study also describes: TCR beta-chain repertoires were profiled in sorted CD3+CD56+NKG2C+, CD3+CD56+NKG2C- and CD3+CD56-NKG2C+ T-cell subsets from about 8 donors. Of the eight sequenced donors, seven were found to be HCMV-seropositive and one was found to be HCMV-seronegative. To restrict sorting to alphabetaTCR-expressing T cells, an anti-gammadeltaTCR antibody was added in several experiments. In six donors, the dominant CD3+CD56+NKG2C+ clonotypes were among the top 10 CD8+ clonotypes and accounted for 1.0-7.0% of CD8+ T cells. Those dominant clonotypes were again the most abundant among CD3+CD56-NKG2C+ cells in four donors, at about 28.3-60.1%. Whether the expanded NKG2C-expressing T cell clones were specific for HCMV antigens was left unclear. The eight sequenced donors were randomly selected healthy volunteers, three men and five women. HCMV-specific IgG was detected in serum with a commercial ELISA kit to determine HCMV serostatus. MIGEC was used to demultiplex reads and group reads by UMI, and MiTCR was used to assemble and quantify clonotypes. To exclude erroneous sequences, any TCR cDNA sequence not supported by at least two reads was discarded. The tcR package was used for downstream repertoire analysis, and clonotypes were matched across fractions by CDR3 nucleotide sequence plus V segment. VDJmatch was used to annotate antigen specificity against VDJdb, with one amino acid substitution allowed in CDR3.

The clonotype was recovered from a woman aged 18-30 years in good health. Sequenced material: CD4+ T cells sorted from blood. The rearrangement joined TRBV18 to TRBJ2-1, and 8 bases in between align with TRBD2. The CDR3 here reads CASSPRLTGGDNEQFF. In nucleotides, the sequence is TGTGCCAGCTCACCACGCTTGACGGGAGGGGACAATGAGCAGTTCTTC.